These T cell receptor beta chains were read from a single sample in a study of CD8 T cells in ankylosing spondylitis. Each CDR3 protein gets one entry after TCRdb re-called the 5' RACE reads with MiXCR. Of 300,000 to 400,000 distinct CDR3 sequences listed, 11% are singletons. Sequencing was performed on blood, either unsorted or a sorted T cell fraction (not recorded which). These receptors came from a female donor with ankylosing spondylitis or in good health (not recorded which). The CDR3 runs from the conserved cysteine through the conserved F or W. D genes are given only for firm matches. Some rows mark clone size as missing; the rest say once, few, many or name a class of expanded clone.

abundance: few; d_gene: .; v_gene: TRBV7-9; j_gene: TRBJ2-7; CDR3aa: CASSLANTEGEQYF; CDR3nt: TGTGCCAGCAGCTTAGCGAATACGGAGGGCGAGCAGTACTTC
abundance: many; d_gene: .; v_gene: TRBV20-1; j_gene: TRBJ2-7; CDR3aa: CSARDRAYEQYF; CDR3nt: TGCAGTGCGAGGGACCGAGCCTACGAGCAGTACTTC
abundance: many; d_gene: .; v_gene: TRBV12-3/TRBV12-4; j_gene: TRBJ2-2; CDR3aa: CASSLQGPGELFF; CDR3nt: TGTGCCAGCAGTCTACAGGGTCCCGGGGAGCTGTTTTTT
abundance: few; d_gene: TRBD2; v_gene: TRBV15; j_gene: TRBJ2-1; CDR3aa: CATSSGLPGLADNEQFF; CDR3nt: TGTGCCACCAGCAGCGGCCTACCGGGACTAGCGGACAATGAGCAGTTCTTC
abundance: .; d_gene: TRBD1; v_gene: TRBV7-2; j_gene: TRBJ1-4; CDR3aa: CASSSGTGNKKLFF; CDR3nt: TGTGCCAGCAGCTCCGGGACAGGGAATAAAAAACTGTTTTTT
abundance: many; d_gene: TRBD1; v_gene: TRBV5-1; j_gene: TRBJ1-6; CDR3aa: CASTRTGENSPLHF; CDR3nt: TGCGCCAGCACGCGAACAGGGGAGAATTCACCCCTCCACTTT
abundance: .; d_gene: .; v_gene: TRBV7-9; j_gene: TRBJ1-2; CDR3aa: CASTTGTDYGYTF; CDR3nt: TGTGCCAGCACCACAGGGACGGACTATGGCTACACCTTC
abundance: .; d_gene: .; v_gene: TRBV3-1; j_gene: TRBJ2-3; CDR3aa: CASSQDDLGTDTQYF; CDR3nt: TGTGCCAGCAGCCAAGATGATTTGGGCACAGATACGCAGTATTTT
abundance: .; d_gene: TRBD2; v_gene: TRBV27; j_gene: TRBJ2-1; CDR3aa: CASGRLAGFSYNEQFF; CDR3nt: TGTGCCAGCGGGAGACTAGCGGGGTTCTCCTACAATGAGCAGTTCTTC
abundance: many; d_gene: TRBD1; v_gene: TRBV12-3/TRBV12-4; j_gene: TRBJ1-1; CDR3aa: CASRTESWTGHTEAFF; CDR3nt: TGTGCCAGCAGAACAGAATCCTGGACAGGCCACACTGAAGCTTTCTTT
abundance: .; d_gene: .; v_gene: TRBV2; j_gene: TRBJ2-6; CDR3aa: CASSDWASGANVLTF; CDR3nt: TGTGCCAGCAGTGATTGGGCCTCTGGGGCCAACGTCCTGACTTTC
abundance: many; d_gene: .; v_gene: TRBV5-5; j_gene: TRBJ2-2; CDR3aa: CASSFSLVGNTGELFF; CDR3nt: TGTGCCAGCAGCTTCAGTCTTGTCGGGAACACCGGGGAGCTGTTTTTT
abundance: many; d_gene: TRBD1; v_gene: TRBV5-1; j_gene: TRBJ1-1; CDR3aa: CASSQGQGRINTEAFF; CDR3nt: TGCGCCAGCAGCCAAGGACAGGGGAGGATCAACACTGAAGCTTTCTTT
abundance: many; d_gene: TRBD1; v_gene: TRBV6-5; j_gene: TRBJ1-3; CDR3aa: CASSYTGTGANSGNTIYF; CDR3nt: TGTGCCAGCAGTTACACCGGGACAGGGGCAAACTCTGGAAACACCATATATTTT
abundance: .; d_gene: .; v_gene: TRBV14; j_gene: TRBJ2-1; CDR3aa: CASSQDQGRGNNEQFF; CDR3nt: TGTGCCAGCAGCCAAGATCAGGGCAGGGGAAACAATGAGCAGTTCTTC
abundance: .; d_gene: .; v_gene: TRBV4-1; j_gene: TRBJ1-1; CDR3aa: CASSAGATEAFF; CDR3nt: TGCGCCAGCAGCGCGGGGGCTACTGAAGCTTTCTTT
abundance: .; d_gene: .; v_gene: TRBV7-9; j_gene: TRBJ1-6; CDR3aa: CATDGGGFRNSPLHF; CDR3nt: TGTGCCACCGACGGTGGGGGATTCCGTAATTCACCCCTCCACTTT
abundance: .; d_gene: .; v_gene: TRBV4-3; j_gene: TRBJ2-1; CDR3aa: CASSLPGGTPGEQFF; CDR3nt: TGCGCCAGCAGCCTCCCGGGCGGGACTCCGGGTGAGCAGTTCTTC
abundance: few; d_gene: .; v_gene: TRBV12-3/TRBV12-4; j_gene: TRBJ1-1; CDR3aa: CASSPTGKRNTEAFF; CDR3nt: TGTGCCAGCAGTCCAACAGGGAAAAGGAACACTGAAGCTTTCTTT